This T cell receptor beta chain was found in a study of shared clonotypes between healthy human individuals (dated by TCRdb to about 2020). Broadly, across the study: Three men and a couple of women, aged 18 to 49 years, made up the cohort. For each donor, CD4 naive and CD4 memory were each run on three plates, CD8 naive on two plates, and CD8 memory on one plate. Blood TCR repertoires of five healthy adults were deeply sequenced to estimate repertoire size and the extent of clonotype sharing between individuals. Libraries were prepared and TCR repertoires were sequenced by different laboratories using diverse techniques, in order to increase sequencing depth and limit assay-specific biases. Each donor's leukapheresis produced roughly between roughly 0.85 and 9 billion PBMCs.

CDR1 is given as SEHNR and CDR2 as FQNEAQ, both from the germline V gene (reference sequence). Reading from cysteine to phenylalanine, the CDR3 counts 11 amino acids. CDR3 DNA only is kept here, 33 bases in frame from base 1. V is pared back by 2 bases and J by 5 bases, with 2 bases lying between the germline termini. Study-wide findings and limitations: Rarefaction of sorted-subset datasets indicated incomplete sequencing despite the large sequencing depth. Estimated clonotype richness was generally larger for naive than for memory subsets. Based on pairwise subsampling, the degree of clonotype sharing among donors was expected to be affected by sequencing depth. Because the study included only a small number of donors, the genetic and exposure-history diversity represented was limited. Only blood was sampled, and tissue TCR repertoires likely differ from those in blood. Approximately 5% of naive CD4, around 3.6% of naive CD8, around 2.3% of memory CD4, and less than 0.45% of memory CD8 clonotypes were shared across four donors. Clonotypes shared by all four sorted-subset donors showed higher generation probabilities than non-shared clonotypes.

There are a few counts of this clone. What this receptor recognizes is not known. No much larger clone is present one base from it, and per-base qualities are unavailable. Other DNA variants within this sample encode the same CDR3. CD8 naive samples were CD45RO-negative cells positively selected for CCR7, giving a CD45RA+CCR7+ population that excluded TemRA cells. Donors were healthy HIV-negative adults with no recently reported acute infections or vaccinations. Every donor was a Caucasian adult residing in Nashville, Tennessee, USA. Blood was collected by leukapheresis, and PBMCs were isolated by Ficoll-Histopaque density gradient centrifugation and then cryopreserved in liquid nitrogen vapor phase. Purity and quantity of every magnetically sorted T cell population were checked by analytical flow cytometry. Genomic DNA was isolated from every sorted fraction and measured by UV absorbance on a Nanodrop 2000c.

Using the deep immunoSEQ assay, TCR CDR3 regions were amplified from genomic DNA by multiplex PCR. For each cell subset, the extracted genomic DNA was distributed evenly across all wells of several immunoSEQ 96-well plates, and each plate served as one replicate. For sorted subsets, each replicate PCR was loaded with 150 to 250 ng genomic DNA, equivalent to approximately 33,000 T cell genomes. The purified libraries were quantified using a Qubit 3.0 fluorometer, sized with a Bioanalyzer 2100, and then quantified again using the KAPA Library Quantification kit. Every immunoSEQ 96-well plate was sequenced on a separate single-read 150-cycle Illumina NextSeq 550 flow cell. Per the original workflow: Because the immunoSEQ output held only junctional sequences and lacked quality scores, the filtering could not match the filtering applied to full-length reads. Sequences were annotated with PyIR, a Python wrapper for IgBLAST v1.9, using IMGT germline references to assign V/J genes and CDR3. Reads were filtered out if the reads had weak V/J assignments (E-value above 1e-6), no CDR3, stop codons, out-of-frame junctions, or ambiguous translated residues. V3J clonotypes were defined by identical inferred V gene, J gene, and CDR3 amino acid sequence. To compute the percentage overlap between repertoires, the number of shared unique clonotypes was divided by the size of the smaller repertoire. Three approaches were used to assess repertoire richness: RTK rarefaction, the Chao1 estimator, and Recon v2.1 estimates of unobserved clonotypes. For all TCRbeta clonotypes obtained by the gDNA method from a few donors, generation probabilities were computed with OLGA. TCRdb took this table from immuneACCESS and kept in-frame rearrangements with V and J called. Such tables lack part of the clones; where checked against another copy, unresolved V genes explain under half of the gap, and the rest is unexplained. For V, J and clone size, that table is used; D and trimming come from the DNA. The sample table records millions of clones; roughly 91% of these occur just once. Jointly, the top ten make up approximately 1.7% of the sample.

Source material: naive CD8+ T cells from PBMCs. The cell subset or site label for this specimen denotes: CD45RA+CCR7+. Recombination joined TRBV7-9 with TRBJ2-3; the D gene cannot be resolved reliably. The TCR sequence derives from a man aged 18-30 years in good health. Some clones in this sample may be carry-over from other donors' samples. The sequenced DNA: TGTGCCAGCAGCTTAAAAGATACGCAGTATTTT. Translated, this gives CASSLKDTQYF. The full variable domain, completed from the reference TRBV7-9 and TRBJ2-3 proteins outside the CDR3, reads DTGVSQNPRHKITKRGQNVTFRCDPISEHNRLYWYRQTLGQGPEFLTYFQNEAQLEKSRLLSDRFSAERPKGSFSTLEIQRTEQGDSAMYLCASSLKDTQYFGPGTRLTVL.